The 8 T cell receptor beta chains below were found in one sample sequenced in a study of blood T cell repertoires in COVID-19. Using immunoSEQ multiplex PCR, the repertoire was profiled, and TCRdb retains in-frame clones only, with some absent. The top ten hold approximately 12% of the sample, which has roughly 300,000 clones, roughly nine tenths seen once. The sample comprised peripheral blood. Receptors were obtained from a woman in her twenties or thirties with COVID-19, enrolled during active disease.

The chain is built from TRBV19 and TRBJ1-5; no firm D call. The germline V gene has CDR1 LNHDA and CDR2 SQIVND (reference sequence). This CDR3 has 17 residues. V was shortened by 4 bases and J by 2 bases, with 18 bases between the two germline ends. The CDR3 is CASSTPWRGERNQPQHF. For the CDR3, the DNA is TGTGCCAGTAGTACTCCTTGGAGAGGTGAGCGCAATCAGCCCCAGCATTTT. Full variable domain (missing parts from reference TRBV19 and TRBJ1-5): DGGITQSPKYLFRKEGQNVTLSCEQNLNHDAMYWYRQDPGQGLRLIYYSQIVNDFQKGDIAEGYSVSREKKESFPLTVTSAQKNPTAFYLCASSTPWRGERNQPQHFGDGTRLSIL.

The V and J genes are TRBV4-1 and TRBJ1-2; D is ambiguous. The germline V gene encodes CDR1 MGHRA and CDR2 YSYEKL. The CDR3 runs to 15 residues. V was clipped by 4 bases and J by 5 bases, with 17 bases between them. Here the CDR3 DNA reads TGCGCCAGCAGCCCAACTACCGGGAGCCGGTATGGCTACACCTTC. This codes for CASSPTTGSRYGYTF.

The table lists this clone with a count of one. The CDR3 DNA reads TGTGCCAGCAGCTTAGAAGGAGGGGGCCCCTATGGCTACACCTTC. Translation: CASSLEGGGPYGYTF. The V and J genes are TRBV7-9 and TRBJ1-2; TRBD1 aligns across 7 bases. From germline, CDR1 is SEHNR and CDR2 FQNEAQ (reference sequence). CDR3 length: 15 amino acids. The J segment lost 4 bases and the V segment lost 1 base, leaving 6 bases of the junction unmatched. Looking up the rest from reference TRBV7-9 and TRBJ1-2 gives the full variable domain: DTGVSQNPRHKITKRGQNVTFRCDPISEHNRLYWYRQTLGQGPEFLTYFQNEAQLEKSRLLSDRFSAERPKGSFSTLEIQRTEQGDSAMYLCASSLEGGGPYGYTFGSGTRLTVV.

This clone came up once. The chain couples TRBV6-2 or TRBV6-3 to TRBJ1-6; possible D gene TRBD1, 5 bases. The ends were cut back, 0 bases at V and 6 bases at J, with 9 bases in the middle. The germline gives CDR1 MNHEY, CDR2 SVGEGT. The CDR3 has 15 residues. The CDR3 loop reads CASSYSNRPNSPLHF. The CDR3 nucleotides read TGTGCCAGCAGTTACTCAAACAGGCCTAATTCACCCCTCCACTTT.

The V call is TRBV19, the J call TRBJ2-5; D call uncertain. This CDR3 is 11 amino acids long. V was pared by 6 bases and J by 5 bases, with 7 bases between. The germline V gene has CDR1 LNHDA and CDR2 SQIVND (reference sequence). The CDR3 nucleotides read TGTGCCAGTAGGTATATGGAGACCCAGTACTTC. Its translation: CASRYMETQYF.

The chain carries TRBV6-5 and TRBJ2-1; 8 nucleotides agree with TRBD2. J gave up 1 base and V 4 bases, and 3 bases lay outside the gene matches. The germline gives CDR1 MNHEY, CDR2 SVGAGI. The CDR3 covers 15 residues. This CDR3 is CASSSGGRSYNEQFF. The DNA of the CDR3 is TGTGCCAGCAGTTCGGGGGGGCGATCCTACAATGAGCAGTTCTTC.

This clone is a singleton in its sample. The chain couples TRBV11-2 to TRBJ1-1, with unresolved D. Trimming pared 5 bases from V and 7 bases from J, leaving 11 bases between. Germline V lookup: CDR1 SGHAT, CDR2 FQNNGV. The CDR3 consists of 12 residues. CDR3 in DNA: TGTGCCAGCAGCATTTCCTCGAGTGAAGCTTTCTTT. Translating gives CASSISSSEAFF.

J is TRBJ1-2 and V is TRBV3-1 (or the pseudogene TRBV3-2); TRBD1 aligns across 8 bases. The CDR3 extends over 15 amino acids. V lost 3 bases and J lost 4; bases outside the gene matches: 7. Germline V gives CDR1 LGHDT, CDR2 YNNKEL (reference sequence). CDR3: CASSQDWGQVYGYTF. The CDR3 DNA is TGTGCCAGCAGCCAGGATTGGGGACAGGTCTATGGCTACACCTTC.